The 28 T cell receptor beta chains reported below all come from one sample, sequenced in a study of blood T cell repertoires in COVID-19. Only in-frame clones appear in the TCRdb table, and some are missing; sequencing was by immunoSEQ multiplex PCR. The sample lists approximately 120,000 clones; around 86% were seen once. The sequenced material came from peripheral blood. The receptors come from a man between 60 and 70 years old with acute or convalescent COVID-19.

V gene TRBV5-5 combines with J gene TRBJ1-2; TRBD1 matches 10 bases. V lost 6 bases and J lost 3; bases outside the gene matches: 8. In germline, CDR1 is SGHKS, CDR2 YYEKEE (reference sequence). The CDR3 loop spans 15 amino acids. CDR3 bases: TGTGCCAGCACCATGACAGGGGGCGCTGACTATGGCTACACCTTC. Translation: CASTMTGGADYGYTF.

This chain connects TRBV28 to TRBJ1-5, with 9 bases fitting TRBD1. Germline-derived CDR1 and CDR2 are MDHEN and SYDVKM. The CDR3 runs 15 residues. J was trimmed by 4 bases and V by 3 bases; bases with no gene match: 4. CDR3 bases: TGTGCCAGCAGTTTCTCACAGGGGGCAAATCAGCCCCAGCATTTT. Its protein is CASSFSQGANQPQHF. The full variable domain, its missing parts supplied by reference TRBV28 and TRBJ1-5, is DVKVTQSSRYLVKRTGEKVFLECVQDMDHENMFWYRQDPGLGLRLIYFSYDVKMKEKGDIPEGYSVSREKKERFSLILESASTNQTSMYLCASSFSQGANQPQHFGDGTRLSIL.

This clone rates as medium-sized. The chain has TRBV10-2 and TRBJ1-2; 8 nucleotides match TRBD1. This CDR3 has 15 residues. Per germline, CDR1 WSHSY and CDR2 SAAADI. V dropped 3 bases and J dropped 4; count of bases not matched to a gene: 7. CDR3 nucleotide sequence: TGCGCCAGCAGTGACGGACAGGGCCGAACCTATGGCTACACCTTC. Protein sequence: CASSDGQGRTYGYTF.

This chain uses TRBV28 with TRBJ2-7, with TRBD1 matching 7 bases. V was pared by 8 bases and J by 5 bases, with 18 bases of the junction left unmatched. Germline-derived CDR1 and CDR2 are MDHEN and SYDVKM. The CDR3 is made up of 16 amino acids. The CDR3 sequence: CASLPGTEVFPHEQYF. Written as DNA, the CDR3 is TGTGCCAGCCTGCCCGGGACAGAAGTCTTCCCCCACGAGCAGTACTTC.

J is TRBJ2-1 and V is TRBV10-3; 10 nucleotides align to TRBD2. The CDR3 loop spans 15 amino acids. The germline V gene encodes CDR1 ENHRY and CDR2 SYGVKD. Unmatched junction bases numbered 7, after V lost 2 bases and J lost 9 bases. The DNA of the CDR3 is TGTGCCATCAGTGAGGGACTAGCGGTGGCTCCTGAGCAGTTCTTC. Encoded protein: CAISEGLAVAPEQFF.

The gene calls are TRBV5-4 and TRBJ2-1; tentative D call: TRBD2 (6 bases). This CDR3 region has 15 residues. Between the trimmed V and J ends, which lost 3 bases and 2 bases, there was a span of 12 bases. The germline V gene has CDR1 SGHNT and CDR2 YYREEE (reference sequence). The CDR3 reads CASSSRDLTYNEQFF. The CDR3 nucleotides read TGTGCCAGCAGCTCTCGGGACTTAACCTACAATGAGCAGTTCTTC.

V usage is TRBV5-4 and J usage is TRBJ2-5, with TRBD1 as a possible D gene (5 bases). V lost 4 bases and J 5 bases, leaving 12 bases between the germline ends. Germline V gene lookup returns CDR1 SGHNT and CDR2 YYREEE (reference sequence). This CDR3 has 13 amino acids. This chain's CDR3 is CASSPTAGETQYF. The DNA of the CDR3 is TGTGCCAGCAGCCCAACCGCAGGGGAGACCCAGTACTTC.

This sequence joins TRBV6-5 and TRBJ1-2; 9 bases are shared with TRBD1. The germline CDR1 and CDR2 sequences are MNHEY and SVGAGI. The V gene end was trimmed by 5 bases and the J gene end by 8 bases; junction bases not matched to a gene: 9. This CDR3 contains 14 residues. CDR3 sequence reads: CASSRQGGSEGYTF. The CDR3 nucleotides are TGTGCCAGCAGTCGACAGGGGGGATCCGAAGGCTACACCTTC.

This clone occurred once. This sequence joins TRBV5-4 and TRBJ1-5; no firm D call. CDR3 size: 12 residues. Germline V lookup: CDR1 SGHNT, CDR2 YYREEE (reference sequence). The ends were cut back, 0 bases at V and 7 bases at J, with 5 bases in the middle. The CDR3 DNA sequence: TGTGCCAGCAGCTTGGCGGGACAGCCCCAGCATTTT. This sequence encodes CASSLAGQPQHF.

This chain connects TRBV20-1 to TRBJ2-3, with 7 nucleotides matching TRBD2. After removal of 3 bases from V and 2 bases from J, the junction contained 8 bases not matched to a gene. Germline values: CDR1 DFQATT, CDR2 SNEGSKA (reference sequence). The CDR3 runs 15 residues. CDR3 nucleotide sequence: TGCAGTGCTAGTGACGGGAGGAAGCTCACAGATACGCAGTATTTT. Translating it yields CSASDGRKLTDTQYF.

The table lists this clone with a few counts. This chain links TRBV7-9 with TRBJ2-3, with 13 bases matching TRBD2. The germline gives CDR1 SEHNR, CDR2 FQNEAQ (reference sequence). With V trimmed by 3 bases and J by 8 bases, 2 bases remained unmatched. This CDR3 comprises 14 residues. The CDR3 here is CASSFGTSGTTQYF. The CDR3, as DNA: TGTGCCAGCAGCTTCGGGACTAGCGGGACTACGCAGTATTTT.

V gene TRBV18 combines with J gene TRBJ1-2, with 7 bases identical to TRBD1. CDR1 and CDR2 (germline): KGHSH, LQKENI. V lost 3 bases, J lost 0 bases, and 4 bases stayed unmatched. This CDR3 contains 15 residues. The CDR3 spells CASSPGQTTNYGYTF. In nucleotides, the CDR3 is TGTGCCAGCTCACCGGGACAGACGACTAACTATGGCTACACCTTC. The full variable domain, rest sourced from reference TRBV18 and TRBJ1-2, is NAGVMQNPRHLVRRRGQEARLRCSPMKGHSHVYWYRQLPEEGLKFMVYLQKENIIDESGMPKERFSAEFPKEGPSILRIQQVVRGDSAAYFCASSPGQTTNYGYTFGSGTRLTVV.

The rearrangement links TRBV28 to TRBJ2-4; D possibly corresponds to TRBD2 (6 bases). Germline V gene data show CDR1 as MDHEN and CDR2 as SYDVKM. This CDR3 region has 14 residues. V was cut by 7 bases and J by 2 bases, with 12 bases left in between. CDR3 residues: CASTPGGTKNIQYF. CDR3 coding DNA: TGTGCCAGCACCCCCGGAGGGACCAAAAACATTCAGTACTTC.

The rearrangement joins TRBV5-1 to TRBJ1-2, with 9 bases aligning to TRBD1. V dropped 4 bases and J dropped 8; count of bases not matched to a gene: 12. Looked up from germline, CDR1 is SGHRS and CDR2 is YFSETQ. The CDR3 is made up of 15 amino acids. DNA for the CDR3: TGCGCCAGCAGCGAGAGGACAGGGGAGGGATACGGCTACACCTTC. This encodes CASSERTGEGYGYTF.

This chain connects TRBV19 to TRBJ1-1; D is perhaps TRBD1 (5 bases). V gave up 6 bases and J gave up 1 base, with 9 bases separating them. Germline CDR1 is LNHDA and CDR2 is SQIVND (reference sequence). The CDR3 extends over 13 amino acids. CDR3 region: CASSQGANTEAFF. The CDR3 bases are TGTGCCAGTAGCCAGGGTGCGAACACTGAAGCTTTCTTT.

The chain links TRBV5-1 to TRBJ2-7, with 7 nucleotides matching TRBD2. Germline V gene data show CDR1 as SGHRS and CDR2 as YFSETQ. The CDR3 is made up of 18 amino acids. After removal of 1 base from V and 3 bases from J, the junction contained 16 bases not matched to a gene. The CDR3 sequence: CASSLKLAFEGLYYEQYF. CDR3 DNA sequence: TGCGCCAGCAGCTTGAAACTAGCGTTTGAGGGGCTCTACTACGAGCAGTACTTC.

The chain has TRBV25-1 and TRBJ1-2; 10 bases agree with TRBD1. V lost 6 bases to trimming and J lost 7 bases; unmatched junction nucleotides: 2. The length of the CDR3 is 12 residues. Looked up from germline, CDR1 is MGHDK and CDR2 is SYGVNS. For the CDR3, the DNA is TGTGCCAGCAGATGGGACAGGGGTGGCTACACCTTC. Residues: CASRWDRGGYTF.

This clone was recorded a few times. V and J are TRBV18 and TRBJ2-1, with 14 nucleotides matching TRBD2. The CDR3 covers 20 residues. CDR1 and CDR2 (germline): KGHSH, LQKENI. The J segment lost 7 bases and the V segment lost 4 bases, leaving 18 bases of the junction unmatched. Written as DNA, the CDR3 is TGTGCCAGCTCACTTCTAAGGCCTGCAGTGGGGACTAGCGGGAGTAATGAGCAGTTCTTC. The encoded protein is CASSLLRPAVGTSGSNEQFF.

The sample holds many counts of this clone. The chain is built from TRBV11-2 and TRBJ2-1; D possibly corresponds to TRBD2 (6 bases). V lost 5 bases and J 0 bases, leaving 8 bases between the germline ends. The CDR3 contains 14 residues. Germline V gene sequence: CDR1 SGHAT, CDR2 FQNNGV. The CDR3 reads CASSKAGSYNEQFF. The CDR3 coding sequence is TGTGCCAGCAGCAAAGCGGGCTCCTACAATGAGCAGTTCTTC.

The J gene is TRBJ1-2, the V gene TRBV6-1; 10 nucleotides line up with TRBD1. The V gene end was trimmed by 3 bases and the J gene end by 3 bases; junction bases not matched to a gene: 7. In germline, CDR1 is MNHNS, CDR2 SASEGT. This CDR3 region has 16 residues. CDR3 DNA sequence: TGTGCCAGCAGTGACGGAGACAGGGGGCCGGACTATGGCTACACCTTC. Protein sequence: CASSDGDRGPDYGYTF.

The chain couples TRBV6-1 to TRBJ1-1; perhaps TRBD1 as D (6 bases). Between the trimmed V and J ends, which lost 3 bases and 4 bases, there was a span of 12 bases. This CDR3 is built from 14 residues. Germline V gene sequence: CDR1 MNHNS, CDR2 SASEGT. Here the CDR3 reads CASSEQRGGTEAFF. The CDR3 DNA is TGTGCCAGCAGTGAGCAGAGGGGGGGCACTGAAGCTTTCTTT.

The sample holds a few counts of this clone. This chain connects TRBV11-2 to TRBJ2-7, with TRBD2 matching over 7 bases. The CDR3 has 14 amino acids. CDR1 and CDR2 from the germline V gene are SGHAT and FQNNGV. V dropped 1 base and J dropped 3; count of bases not matched to a gene: 3. The CDR3 coding sequence is TGTGCCAGCAGCTTAGTAGCGGGCCGCTACGAGCAGTACTTC. This sequence encodes CASSLVAGRYEQYF.

This clone appeared a single time. The V and J genes are TRBV19 and TRBJ1-2, with 9 nucleotides matching TRBD1. V shed 6 bases and J 1 base; nucleotides not matched to a gene: 9. The germline V gene has CDR1 LNHDA and CDR2 SQIVND (reference sequence). The CDR3 runs 16 residues. As DNA, the CDR3 is TGTGCCAGTAGCCCCGGGACAGGGCCTTTTAACTATGGCTACACCTTC. Its translation: CASSPGTGPFNYGYTF. Filled out from reference TRBV19 and TRBJ1-2, the complete variable domain reads DGGITQSPKYLFRKEGQNVTLSCEQNLNHDAMYWYRQDPGQGLRLIYYSQIVNDFQKGDIAEGYSVSREKKESFPLTVTSAQKNPTAFYLCASSPGTGPFNYGYTFGSGTRLTVV.

V is TRBV6-5 and J is TRBJ2-7; perhaps TRBD2 as D (5 bases). Per the germline V gene, CDR1 is MNHEY and CDR2 is SVGAGI. V gave up 0 bases and J gave up 0 bases, with 12 bases separating them. This CDR3 has 16 amino acids. As DNA, the CDR3 is TGTGCCAGCAGTTACTCGAGGGCGGTTCTCTCCTACGAGCAGTACTTC. Its protein is CASSYSRAVLSYEQYF.

In DNA form, the CDR3 reads TGTGCCAGCAGCGTAGAGGCGACTGGCTATGGCTACACCTTC. Translation gives CASSVEATGYGYTF. The chain links TRBV9 to TRBJ1-2; D remains ambiguous. Between the trimmed V and J ends, which lost 0 bases and 4 bases, there was a span of 10 bases. CDR1 and CDR2 from the germline V gene are SGDLS and YYNGEE. The CDR3 extends over 14 amino acids.

V usage is TRBV3-1 (or the pseudogene TRBV3-2) and J usage is TRBJ1-6; D perhaps matches TRBD1 (6 bases). This CDR3 has 18 amino acids. Trimming shortened V by 0 bases and J by 5 bases, and 17 bases separated the two germline ends. Germline V gene lookup returns CDR1 LGHDT and CDR2 YNNKEL (reference sequence). CDR3 sequence (DNA): TGTGCCAGCAGCCAAGATCCCTCCGGGGGGGCGAATAATTCACCCCTCCACTTT. Translation: CASSQDPSGGANNSPLHF.

The V call is TRBV28, the J call TRBJ2-1, with 7 bases identical to TRBD1. V was pared by 7 bases and J by 10 bases, with 13 bases of the junction left unmatched. Germline CDR1 MDHEN, CDR2 SYDVKM. There are 14 residues in the CDR3. CDR3: CASINSQGWGEQFF. The CDR3 bases are TGTGCCAGCATCAACTCACAGGGGTGGGGCGAGCAGTTCTTC.

The V and J genes are TRBV6-5 and TRBJ2-7; 7 bases align to TRBD2. The CDR3 spans 13 residues. Germline values: CDR1 MNHEY, CDR2 SVGAGI. With V trimmed by 6 bases and J by 6 bases, 8 bases remained unmatched. For the CDR3, the DNA is TGTGCCAGCAGCCGGCTGACTAGCACCGAGCAGTACTTC. Protein product: CASSRLTSTEQYF.